This TCR beta chain came from a study of CD8 T cells in Susac syndrome. On the study more broadly: Within the group of sequenced Susac syndrome patients, roughly 6 had active disease and roughly eight were in remission. Intravenous immunoglobulin alone or corticosteroids were being given to patients with Susac syndrome at blood draw, unless they were therapy-naive.

The authors carried out high-throughput sequencing of TCR beta. They applied it to CD8+ and CD4+ T cells obtained from blood. Reverse transcription of about 0.5 to 1 ug RNA was carried out with random hexamers. TCRdb re-derived calls from the immunoSEQ multiplex PCR reads in MiXCR, one entry per CDR3 protein. The repertoire holds 120,000 or so distinct CDR3 sequences, with 90% to 95% as singletons. The V and J ends lost 6 bases and 5 bases, in that order; junction bases with no gene match: 8. The germline V gene has CDR1 ENHRY and CDR2 SYGVKD. The CDR3 has 14 amino acids. The chain couples TRBV10-3 to TRBJ2-7; 9 nucleotides line up with TRBD1. Material for sequencing was CD8+ T cells from PBMCs. The TCR was taken from a human donor with Susac syndrome. The CDR3 DNA is TGTGCCATCAGCAACGGGACAGGGATCCACGAGCAGTACTTC. Its translation: CAISNGTGIHEQYF.